The entry below describes one T cell receptor beta chain. The study recruited exposed participants who had met a COVID-19 case within 2 weeks before entry. The data stem from a study of blood T cell repertoires in COVID-19. Study-level information: Italy, Spain and the United States were the sources of the convalescent and acute COVID-19 samples. PBMCs, B-cell-depleted T cells, or T cells were the source of the cDNA or gDNA that made up the material.

Methods used by the authors: The assay estimated nucleated cells by amplifying reference gene primers. TCRdb's copy holds only in-frame clones and misses some; the assay was immunoSEQ multiplex PCR. That table supplies the V and J calls and clone size; D and trimming were determined from the DNA. The sample carries approximately 250,000 clones, 85% to 95% recorded once. Sequencing used PBMCs or T cells enriched from blood (not recorded which). This receptor was obtained from a man aged 40-55 years who had been exposed to COVID-19.

The CDR3: CASSQGTANTGELFF. The CDR3 coding sequence is TGTGCCAGTTCTCAGGGAACCGCGAACACCGGGGAGCTGTTTTTT. The chain carries TRBV6-5 and TRBJ2-2; TRBD1 is a possible D gene (5 bases). The CDR3 is made up of 15 amino acids. The V end was cut by 9 bases, the J end by 0 bases, with 14 bases between. Germline assignment: CDR1 MNHEY and CDR2 SVGAGI.